The subject of this entry is one T cell receptor (beta chain). Enrollees, about 18 to 95 years old, lived in about two dozen US areas. The data originate from a study of blood T cell repertoires in COVID-19. Clones were read by immunoSEQ multiplex PCR, and TCRdb kept only the in-frame ones, dropping some. Among more than 300,000 clones listed, roughly nine tenths were seen once. This CDR3 region has 14 residues. The germline gives CDR1 SQVTM, CDR2 ANQGSEA. J gave up 5 bases and V 6 bases, and 9 bases lay outside the gene matches. Sequenced material: PBMCs or T cells enriched from blood (not recorded which). The chain recombines TRBV29-1 with TRBJ2-1; TRBD1 matches 8 bases. The receptor comes from a woman aged 30 to 39 who had recovered from COVID-19. The CDR3 sequence is CSVEQGVDNNEQFF. In nucleotides, the CDR3 is TGCAGCGTGGAACAGGGGGTAGATAACAATGAGCAGTTCTTC.